The sequence of this T cell receptor (beta chain) was determined in a study of blood T cell repertoires in COVID-19 (dated by TCRdb to the early 2020s). Turning to the overall study: Collaborator samples came from the United States, Italy and Spain and covered acute and convalescent phases of COVID-19. A de-identified subject ID, COVID-19 status, age in years and sex were almost always included in the sample metadata. A freely available public database, intended as a resource for researchers studying the immune response to SARS-CoV-2, is where the repertoires were released. The prospective study material was composed of cDNA or gDNA derived from T cells, B-cell-depleted T cells, or PBMCs. The samples were drawn from the first 160 participants of the ongoing ImmuneRACE study and from 950 to 1,500 subjects provided by 6 global collaborators. The dataset comprised deeply sampled blood TCRbeta repertoires from subjects exposed to, actively infected with, or recovered from COVID-19. Where available, HLA class I and class II types were obtained from metadata supplied by the sample provider rather than from assay-based typing.

CDR1 is given as SGHTA and CDR2 as FQGNSA, both from the germline V gene. Between the V and J ends, shortened by 5 bases and 4 bases respectively, the junction contains 17 bases. The CDR3 covers 15 residues, taking in both the cysteine and the phenylalanine. Of the read, only the CDR3 DNA is kept; its 45 bases are in frame from base 1. Of note for this clone: The target of this receptor is not known. No much larger clone is present one base from it, and per-base qualities are unavailable.

TCRbeta CDR3 regions were amplified from genomic DNA using the immunoSEQ Assay, a bias-controlled multiplex PCR. As for the authors' bioinformatics: The number of nucleated cells in each sample was estimated from the amplification of reference gene primers within the assay. To quantify the absolute abundance of each unique TCRbeta CDR3 rearrangement, sequence reads were collapsed and filtered. For each sample, productive Simpson clonality was calculated as the square root of Simpson's diversity index across productive rearrangements. TCRdb took over this immuneACCESS table, retaining in-frame rearrangements with V and J assigned. Such tables are incomplete; in checked studies, under half of the missing clones stem from an unresolved V gene, and the remainder is unexplained. V, J and clone size are taken as reported in that table, and D and trimming were inferred from the DNA itself. For this sample there are around 160,000 clones; roughly 84% appear just once. Jointly, the top ten make up 5% to 7% of the sample.

What the research found in general, with its limitations: How much clinical and demographic metadata was included differed by source and by participant, and the metadata was provided uncurated.

Participants in the prospective study were aged roughly 18 to 100 years, lived in some 24 United States geographic areas, and enrolled through a virtual design. To assign participants to cohorts, the prospective study relied on clinical history that participants themselves reported in a screening survey and a study questionnaire. A participant counted as exposed if, within 2 weeks of entering the study, that participant had been in contact with someone who had a PCR-confirmed or clinician-diagnosed COVID-19 case. Each participant in the prospective study had whole blood, serum and a nasopharyngeal or oropharyngeal swab collected by mobile phlebotomists. Participants in the prospective study had the option to provide additional blood draws and questionnaires over a roughly 2-month period. Blood samples from the prospective study were shipped frozen or at room temperature prior to DNA extraction.

The receptor was derived from a woman aged 45 to 65 who had been exposed to COVID-19. The chain is encoded by TRBV7-2 joined to TRBJ2-5, with TRBD2 as a weak D call on 7 bases. Sequencing was performed on PBMCs or T cells enriched from blood (not recorded which). At the DNA level, the sequence is TGTGCCAGCAGCGCTCTCGGGGGGCCCGCAGAGACCCAGTACTTC. Its translation is CASSALGGPAETQYF.